A selection of T cell receptor beta chains follows, all from one sample in a study of CD8+ T cells in alopecia areata. Using immunoSEQ multiplex PCR, the repertoire was profiled, and TCRdb retains in-frame clones only, with some absent. The profile covers about 180,000 clones, with 40% to 55% appearing a single time and 9.5% to 13% taken by the ten largest. Sequenced material: CD8+ T cells sorted from blood, taken at week 52, from a patient treated with tofacitinib. Receptor source: a human donor with alopecia areata. Both conserved end residues are part of each CDR3.

J,V,CDR3
TRBJ2-5,TRBV9,CASSVDSGRETQYF
TRBJ1-1,TRBV4-3,CASSQVRGFNTEAFF
TRBJ1-4,TRBV9,CASSVGTGLNEKLFF
NA,TRBV27,CASSLRSGRIYEQYF
TRBJ2-7,TRBV6-5,CASSYGLVYEQYF
TRBJ2-5,TRBV6-5,CASSYALAGGETQYF
TRBJ1-1,TRBV15,CATSSRWGTGAFF
TRBJ2-3,TRBV5-6,CASSSPFGTDTQYF
TRBJ1-2,TRBV4-1,CASSQAVSEGRRGYTF
TRBJ2-1,TRBV20-1,CSAVHSNEQFF
TRBJ1-2,TRBV7-9,CASSLPAGGYGYTF
TRBJ2-7,TRBV30,CAWSPAGQGAYEQYF
TRBJ1-6,TRBV7-2,CASCPDGSPLHF
TRBJ2-3,TRBV30,CAWSVAASDTQYF
TRBJ1-2,TRBV25-1,CASSAPGDYGYTF
TRBJ2-1,TRBV7-9,CASSPGTSIPNEQFF
TRBJ2-1,TRBV7-3,CASSGGLADEQFF
TRBJ1-2,TRBV27,CASSPDPYYGYTF
TRBJ2-5,TRBV13,CASSPEREETQYF
TRBJ2-5,TRBV7-7,CASSLGLETQYF
TRBJ2-1,TRBV5-1,CASSVGLAGDYEQFF
TRBJ1-6,TRBV7-9,CASSLAPPWNSPLHF
TRBJ2-3,TRBV10-3,CAISGTGPLDTQYF
TRBJ1-4,TRBV27,CASSPPGRKLFF
TRBJ1-2,TRBV29-1,CSAEGGSPYGYTF
TRBJ1-1,TRBV20-1,CSAPEETEAFF
TRBJ1-4,TRBV5-6,CASSPGQSDRVEKLFF
TRBJ2-7,TRBV30,CAWSVRPAGGLYSYEQYF
TRBJ2-7,TRBV5-1,CASSLVQGSSYEQYF
TRBJ2-5,TRBV6-5,CATSSIDETQYF
TRBJ2-7,TRBV29-1,CSVVESTYEQYF
TRBJ2-5,TRBV7-9,CASSLAGGQETQYF
TRBJ1-2,TRBV5-4,CASRPGTDYGYTF